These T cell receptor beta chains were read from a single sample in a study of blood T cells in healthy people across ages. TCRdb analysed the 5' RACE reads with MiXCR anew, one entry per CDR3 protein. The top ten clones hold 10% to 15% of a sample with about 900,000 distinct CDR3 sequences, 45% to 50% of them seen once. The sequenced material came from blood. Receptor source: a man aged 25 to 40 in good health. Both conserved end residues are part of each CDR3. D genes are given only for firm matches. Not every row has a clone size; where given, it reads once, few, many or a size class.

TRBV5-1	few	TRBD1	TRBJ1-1	TGCGCCAGCAGCTTGGCACAGGGGAGAAGTACTGAAGCTTTCTTT	CASSLAQGRSTEAFF
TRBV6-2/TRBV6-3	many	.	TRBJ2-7	TGTGCCAGCAGTTACTCGACGGCTGACTACGAGCAGTACTTC	CASSYSTADYEQYF
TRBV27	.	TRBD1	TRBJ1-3	TGTGCCAGCAGTCCAACCGGACAGGATGGAAACACCATATATTTT	CASSPTGQDGNTIYF
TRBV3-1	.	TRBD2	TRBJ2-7	TGTGCCAGCAGCCAAACAGCGGGAAGCTCCTACAATGAGCAGTACTTC	CASSQTAGSSYNEQYF
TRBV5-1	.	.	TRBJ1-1	TGCGCCAGCAGCTTTGATTCAGGTGATGAAGCTTTCTTT	CASSFDSGDEAFF
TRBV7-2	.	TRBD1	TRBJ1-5	TGTGCCAGCAGCCCGACGACAGGGGTCAATCAGCCCCAGCATTTT	CASSPTTGVNQPQHF
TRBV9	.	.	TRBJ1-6	TGTGCCAGCAGCGCGGACAGACCGACTCTTTCACCCCTCCACTTT	CASSADRPTLSPLHF
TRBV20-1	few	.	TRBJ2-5	TGCAGTGCTAGAAAGGGTCAAGAGACCCAGTACTTC	CSARKGQETQYF
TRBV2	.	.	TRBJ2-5	TGTGCCAGCGGATCGACAAGGGGCAACGGTGAGACCCAGTACTTC	CASGSTRGNGETQYF
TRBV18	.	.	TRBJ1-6	TGTGCCAGCTCACCGGACGGGAGGAATTCACCCCTCCACTTT	CASSPDGRNSPLHF
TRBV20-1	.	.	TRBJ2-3	TGCAGTGCTAGACAAATGGCAGATACGCAGTATTTT	CSARQMADTQYF
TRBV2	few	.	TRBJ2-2	TGTGCCAGCAGTGAACGCTGGTACACCGGGGAGCTGTTTTTT	CASSERWYTGELFF
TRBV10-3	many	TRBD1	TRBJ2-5	TGTGCCATCACTGCAGGGGGCGGTGAGACCCAGTACTTC	CAITAGGGETQYF
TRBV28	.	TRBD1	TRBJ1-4	TGTGCCAGCAATGGACAGGGGGTTGGTGATGAAAAACTGTTTTTT	CASNGQGVGDEKLFF
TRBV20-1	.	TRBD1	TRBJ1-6	TGCAGTGCTAGAGCGGGGACAGGGAATTCACCCCTCCACTTT	CSARAGTGNSPLHF
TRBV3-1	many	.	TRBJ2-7	TGTGCCAGCAGCCAAGGTGGGATCTCGCGCGAGCAGTACTTC	CASSQGGISREQYF
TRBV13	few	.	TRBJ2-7	TGTGCCAGCAGCCCCGACAGGTCGAGCTCCTACGAGCAGTACTTC	CASSPDRSSSYEQYF
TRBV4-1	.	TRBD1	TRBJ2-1	TGCGCCAGCGAGAGAATACAGGGGTTTGATGAGCAGTTCTTC	CASERIQGFDEQFF
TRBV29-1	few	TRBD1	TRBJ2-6	TGCAGCGTTGTGGACAGGTCTGGGGCCAACGTCCTGACTTTC	CSVVDRSGANVLTF
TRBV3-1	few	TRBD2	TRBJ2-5	TGTGCCAGCAGCCAAGATGCTAGCGGGGAAGAGACCCAGTACTTC	CASSQDASGEETQYF
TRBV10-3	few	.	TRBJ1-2	TGTGCCATCAGTGAGCCAGGGGTAGCGAACTATGGCTACACCTTC	CAISEPGVANYGYTF
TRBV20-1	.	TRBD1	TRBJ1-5	TGCAGTGCTACCCCAGGGGGTAGTCAGCCCCAGCATTTT	CSATPGGSQPQHF
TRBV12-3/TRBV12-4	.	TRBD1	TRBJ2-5	TGTGCCAGCAGTTTACGAGGGGGCTCGGCCGAAGAGACCCAGTACTTC	CASSLRGGSAEETQYF
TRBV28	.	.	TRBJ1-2	TGTGCCAGCAGTTCACCTTCCCGTGAAGGGGTAGTGTATGGCTACACCTTC	CASSSPSREGVVYGYTF
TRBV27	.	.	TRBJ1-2	TGTGCCAGCAGCGAGGCGCGGGGCTACACCTTC	CASSEARGYTF
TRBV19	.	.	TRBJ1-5	TGTGCCAGTAGTATAGGGGGAGTCAGCCCCCAGCATTTT	CASSIGGVSPQHF
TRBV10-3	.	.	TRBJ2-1	TGTGCCATCAGTGCGGAGGGGCCCTACAATGAGCAGTTCTTC	CAISAEGPYNEQFF
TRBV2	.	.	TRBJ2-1	TGTGCCAGCAGTGATGGAGGTCTTGGCCACAATGAGCAGTTCTTC	CASSDGGLGHNEQFF
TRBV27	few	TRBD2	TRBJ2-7	TGTGCCAGCAGTGTCCTAGCGGGCTCCTACGAGCAGTACTTC	CASSVLAGSYEQYF
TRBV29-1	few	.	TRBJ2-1	TGCAGCGCGGGGGTGGATACGGTTGAGCAGTTCTTC	CSAGVDTVEQFF
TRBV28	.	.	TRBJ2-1	TGTGCCAGCAGTTTGGGGCGGGGCGGATACAATGAGCAGTTCTTC	CASSLGRGGYNEQFF